The next 6 T cell receptor beta chains were all read from a single sample in a study of cytomegalovirus exposure and HLA in healthy donors. The PCR used 60 Vbeta and 13 Jbeta primers. The data were produced by immunoSEQ multiplex PCR, yet TCRdb's version contains in-frame clones alone and is incomplete. This listing includes 180,000 or so clones. The sequenced sample was PBMCs. The receptors originated from a woman in her late teens or twenties in good health and CMV-seropositive.

The V gene is TRBV9, the J gene TRBJ1-2, with a possible D match to TRBD1 (5 bases). The CDR3 has 14 residues. Germline lookup yields CDR1 SGDLS and CDR2 YYNGEE. The V gene lost 0 bases and the J gene lost 4 bases, with 10 bases spanning the gap. The CDR3: CASSVEGAPYGYTF. DNA for the CDR3: TGTGCCAGCAGCGTAGAAGGGGCCCCCTATGGCTACACCTTC.

The chain uses TRBV6-5 and TRBJ1-4; TRBD1 might be the D (6 bases). V was pared by 5 bases and J by 6 bases, with 13 bases between. This CDR3 comprises 14 residues. Germline V gene data show CDR1 as MNHEY and CDR2 as SVGAGI. The CDR3 here is CASSIRTADEKLFF. DNA for the CDR3: TGTGCCAGCAGTATCCGGACAGCAGATGAAAAACTGTTTTTT.

The rearrangement uses TRBV4-3 and TRBJ2-5; D is undetermined. The V gene's germline CDR1 is LGHNA and CDR2 YSLEER. The V and J ends lost 1 base and 5 bases respectively, with 8 bases between them. The CDR3 loop spans 13 amino acids. CDR3 nucleotide sequence: TGCGCCAGCAGCCAAGGCCCTAGGGAGACCCAGTACTTC. Translating gives CASSQGPRETQYF.

V gene TRBV4-1 combines with J gene TRBJ1-4, with D possibly TRBD1 on 6 matching bases. V gave up 0 bases and J gave up 8 bases, with 13 bases separating them. The CDR3 is made up of 15 amino acids. Germline V gene sequence: CDR1 MGHRA, CDR2 YSYEKL. CDR3 sequence reads: CASSQDRRGREKLFF. In nucleotides, the CDR3 is TGCGCCAGCAGCCAAGATCGCAGGGGCCGGGAAAAACTGTTTTTT.

The J gene is TRBJ2-3, the V gene TRBV5-4, with 10 nucleotides matching TRBD1. The CDR3 loop spans 14 amino acids. The V gene end was trimmed by 10 bases and the J gene end by 4 bases; junction bases not matched to a gene: 9. CDR1 SGHNT and CDR2 YYREEE come from the germline V gene (reference sequence). The CDR3 reads CAWAGTGVADTQYF. In nucleotides, the CDR3 is TGTGCCTGGGCCGGGACAGGGGTGGCAGATACGCAGTATTTT.

The chain employs TRBV5-1 and TRBJ1-4; no firm D call. Trimming took off 5 bases at V and 0 bases at J, with 11 bases between the two ends. Germline V gives CDR1 SGHRS, CDR2 YFSETQ. The CDR3 spans 15 residues. The CDR3 coding sequence is TGCGCCAGCAGGACAAACACCGCAACTAATGAAAAACTGTTTTTT. Translation gives CASRTNTATNEKLFF.